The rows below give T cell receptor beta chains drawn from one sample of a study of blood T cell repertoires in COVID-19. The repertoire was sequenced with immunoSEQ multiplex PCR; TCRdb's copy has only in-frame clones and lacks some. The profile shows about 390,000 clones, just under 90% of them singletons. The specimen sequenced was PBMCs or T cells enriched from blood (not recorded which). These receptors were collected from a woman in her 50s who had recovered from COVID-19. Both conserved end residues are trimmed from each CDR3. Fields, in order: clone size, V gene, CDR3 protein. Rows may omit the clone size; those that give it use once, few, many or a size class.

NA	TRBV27	ASRLTGSYGYT
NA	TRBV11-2	ASSLDMRQPQH
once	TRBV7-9	ASSSQGPGGYT
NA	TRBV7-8	ASSLWDSPNSPLH
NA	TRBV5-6	ASSRRGLAAPHNEQF
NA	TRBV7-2	ASSYGGRSYEQY
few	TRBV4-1	ASSPRLKDTEAF
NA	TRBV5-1	ASRRDRTGNTIY
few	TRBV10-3	AIRLTGTGEQY
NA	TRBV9	ASSARVSKPGELF
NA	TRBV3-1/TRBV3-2	ASSFQRTGSSSPLH
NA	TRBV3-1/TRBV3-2	ASSQDGQGTGGYT
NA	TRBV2	ASRALATGELF
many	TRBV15	ATSRDPSGQETQY
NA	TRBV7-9	ASSPAGGPQPQH
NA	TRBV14	ASSQAGTGGYYGYT
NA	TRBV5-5	ASSLAGSGQPQH
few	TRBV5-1	ASQGDTEAF
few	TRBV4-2	ASSPGTSGYEQY
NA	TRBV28	ASSIRQGGYLLAKNIQY
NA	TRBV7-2	ASSLTDKANYGYT
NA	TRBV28	ASSSQPGRGLETQY
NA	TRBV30	AWSLQGRYGYT
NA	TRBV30	AWNWRQGSYEQY
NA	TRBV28	ASSLSGGLYGYT
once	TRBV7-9	ASSPGLANLQETQY
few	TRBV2	ASREDSYGYT
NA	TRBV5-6	ASSGGQGSYNSPLH